The 8 T cell receptor beta chains presented below share a single source sample, sequenced in a study of response to subunit inactivated influenza vaccine. TCRdb fed the RT-PCR reads into MiXCR, producing one record per CDR3 protein. This repertoire shows 800,000 or so distinct CDR3 sequences, 21% found once; its top ten account for 10%. The sample consisted of PBMCs from blood, taken 5 to 6 days after vaccination. The receptors were sampled from a man aged 45-65 years who received an inactivated influenza vaccine.

This clonotype occurred many times. V usage is TRBV7-8 and J usage is TRBJ1-5, with D perhaps TRBD1 (6 bases). The CDR3 covers 17 residues. CDR1 SGHVS and CDR2 FQNEAQ come from the germline V gene. The germline V and J ends were trimmed by 5 bases and 5 bases, with 22 bases remaining between them. The DNA for the CDR3 is TGTGCCAGCAGCCCAGGGTTCGTTGGGCAGGGGTATCAGCCCCAGCATTTT. Its translation: CASSPGFVGQGYQPQHF.

The chain employs TRBV7-2 and TRBJ2-5; 8 nucleotides agree with TRBD1. With 6 bases clipped from V and 5 bases from J, the junction kept 11 bases outside the gene matches. The CDR3 spans 15 residues. Germline V gene data show CDR1 as SGHTA and CDR2 as FQGNSA. DNA for the CDR3: TGTGCCAGCAGACGGACAGGGTTAACAATCGAGACCCAGTACTTC. Translated, it gives CASRRTGLTIETQYF.

The V call is TRBV20-1, the J call TRBJ1-2, with D tentatively TRBD1 (5 bases). CDR3 length: 15 residues. Germline V lookup: CDR1 DFQATT, CDR2 SNEGSKA (reference sequence). The CDR3 spells CRPTAGTDHNYGYTF. CDR3 in DNA: TGCAGACCAACTGCAGGGACCGATCATAACTATGGCTACACCTTC.

V and J are TRBV6-2 or TRBV6-3 and TRBJ2-2, with unresolved D. CDR1 and CDR2 from the germline V gene are MNHEY and SVGEGT. The length of the CDR3 is 16 residues. Trimming left V 6 bases short and J 5 bases short, with 19 bases between. The DNA of the CDR3 is TGTGCCAGCAGGTACAGTTACGAAGCAGGTACCGGGGAGCTGTTTTTT. The encoded protein is CASRYSYEAGTGELFF.

This chain uses TRBV4-2 with TRBJ2-7; 8 nucleotides align to TRBD2. Losses at the gene ends were 2 bases for V and 4 bases for J; bases not matched to a gene: 4. Per the germline V gene, CDR1 is LGHNA and CDR2 is YNFKEQ. The CDR3 is 14 residues long. The CDR3 region has the DNA TGTGCCAGCAGCCAATCTCGGGGGGGGTACGAGCAGTACTTC. It is translated as CASSQSRGGYEQYF.

This clonotype was detected only a few times. The chain couples TRBV6-5 to TRBJ2-1, with a weak D call TRBD1 (5 bases). CDR1 is MNHEY, CDR2 SVGAGI, per germline. Trimming removed 8 bases from V and 2 bases from J, with 19 bases in between. The CDR3 covers 16 residues. The DNA for the CDR3 is TGTGCCAGCGGTTTTGCGTGGGGCGATACCTACAATGAGCAGTTCTTC. This gives the protein CASGFAWGDTYNEQFF.

The table lists this clonotype with a few counts. The chain recombines TRBV2 with TRBJ2-3, with TRBD2 matching over 8 bases. CDR1 SNHLY and CDR2 FYNNEI come from the germline V gene. V trimming: 10 bases; J trimming: 2 bases; junction bases outside the gene matches: 5. CDR3 length: 13 amino acids. The CDR3 nucleotides read TGTGCCACCGTACTAGCGGACACAGATACGCAGTATTTT. Translating gives CATVLADTDTQYF. Full variable domain (remainder filled in from reference TRBV2 and TRBJ2-3): EPEVTQTPSHQVTQMGQEVILRCVPISNHLYFYWYRQILGQKVEFLVSFYNNEISEKSEIFDDQFSVERPDGSNFTLKIRSTKLEDSAMYFCATVLADTDTQYFGPGTRLTVL.

This clonotype appeared once. The chain couples TRBV5-1 to TRBJ2-1, with TRBD1 matching 7 bases. The length of the CDR3 is 14 residues. The J segment lost 8 bases and the V segment lost 4 bases, leaving 9 bases of the junction unmatched. Germline values: CDR1 SGHRS, CDR2 YFSETQ. The CDR3 reads CASSLRQGPDEQFF. CDR3 bases: TGCGCCAGCAGCCTAAGACAGGGCCCCGATGAGCAGTTCTTC.